This TCR beta chain was recovered during a study of read filtering for tumor transcriptome and immune sequencing. V lost 1 base, J lost 2 bases, and 8 bases lay in between. This CDR3 comprises 14 residues. Germline CDR1 and CDR2: SGHRS and YFSETQ. The library was built from approximately 400 ng RNA with molecular barcoded adaptors for alpha/delta and beta/gamma chains. TCRdb redid the calling of the reads with MiXCR, one entry per CDR3 protein. In the table there are over 14,000 distinct CDR3 sequences, roughly 20% of which are singletons. The TCR originated in a donor at least 40 years old with multiple myeloma. Sequencing was performed on a population of CD138-negative cells sorted from bone marrow. The chain couples TRBV5-1 to TRBJ2-3; perhaps D is TRBD1 or TRBD2 (6 bases each). As DNA, the CDR3 is TGCGCCAGCAGCTTGCCGGGGGCCACAGATACGCAGTATTTT. Translation: CASSLPGATDTQYF. Drawing the rest from reference TRBV5-1 and TRBJ2-3, the complete variable domain is KAGVTQTPRYLIKTRGQQVTLSCSPISGHRSVSWYQQTPGQGLQFLFEYFSETQRNKGNFPGRFSGRQFSNSRSEMNVSTLELGDSALYLCASSLPGATDTQYFGPGTRLTVL.